The clone carrying this TCR beta chain was seen only once. The study recruited people aged about 18 to 89 years across approximately 25 US areas. In assigning cohorts, the study relied on participant-reported clinical history. TCRdb keeps only in-frame clones here, not all; method: immunoSEQ multiplex PCR. The sample contains approximately 240,000 clones, 85% to 90% of which appear only once. The record originates from a study of blood T cell repertoires in COVID-19. Study overall: Collection of acute and convalescent COVID-19 samples took place in the United States, Italy and Spain. Sample material is recorded as cDNA or gDNA derived from T cells, B-cell-depleted T cells, or PBMCs.

V lost 7 bases to trimming and J lost 3 bases, with 13 bases between them. The CDR3 extends over 14 amino acids. The germline CDR1 and CDR2 sequences are MDHEN and SYDVKM. This receptor was obtained from a young woman in a cohort exposed to, infected with or recovered from COVID-19 (not recorded which). The chain uses TRBV28 and TRBJ1-5; possible D gene TRBD1, 5 bases. Material for sequencing was PBMCs or T cells enriched from blood (not recorded which). Here the CDR3 DNA reads TGTGCCAGCATCCTCTCGGGGGTCAATCAGCCCCAGCATTTT. Amino acids: CASILSGVNQPQHF.